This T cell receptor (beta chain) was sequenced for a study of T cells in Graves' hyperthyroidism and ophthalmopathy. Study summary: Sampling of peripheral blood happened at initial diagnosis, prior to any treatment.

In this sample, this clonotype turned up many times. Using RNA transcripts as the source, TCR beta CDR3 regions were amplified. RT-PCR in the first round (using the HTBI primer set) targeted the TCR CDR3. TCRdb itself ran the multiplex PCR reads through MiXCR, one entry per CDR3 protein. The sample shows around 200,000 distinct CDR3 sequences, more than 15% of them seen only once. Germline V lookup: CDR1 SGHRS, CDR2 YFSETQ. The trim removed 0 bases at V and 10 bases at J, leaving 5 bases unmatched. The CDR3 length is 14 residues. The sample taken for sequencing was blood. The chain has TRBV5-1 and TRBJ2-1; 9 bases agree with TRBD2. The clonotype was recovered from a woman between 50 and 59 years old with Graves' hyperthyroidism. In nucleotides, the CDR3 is TGCGCCAGCAGCTTGGTCCCTAGCGGGGTCGAGCAGTTCTTC. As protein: CASSLVPSGVEQFF. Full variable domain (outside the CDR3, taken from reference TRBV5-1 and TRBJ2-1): KAGVTQTPRYLIKTRGQQVTLSCSPISGHRSVSWYQQTPGQGLQFLFEYFSETQRNKGNFPGRFSGRQFSNSRSEMNVSTLELGDSALYLCASSLVPSGVEQFFGPGTRLTVL.